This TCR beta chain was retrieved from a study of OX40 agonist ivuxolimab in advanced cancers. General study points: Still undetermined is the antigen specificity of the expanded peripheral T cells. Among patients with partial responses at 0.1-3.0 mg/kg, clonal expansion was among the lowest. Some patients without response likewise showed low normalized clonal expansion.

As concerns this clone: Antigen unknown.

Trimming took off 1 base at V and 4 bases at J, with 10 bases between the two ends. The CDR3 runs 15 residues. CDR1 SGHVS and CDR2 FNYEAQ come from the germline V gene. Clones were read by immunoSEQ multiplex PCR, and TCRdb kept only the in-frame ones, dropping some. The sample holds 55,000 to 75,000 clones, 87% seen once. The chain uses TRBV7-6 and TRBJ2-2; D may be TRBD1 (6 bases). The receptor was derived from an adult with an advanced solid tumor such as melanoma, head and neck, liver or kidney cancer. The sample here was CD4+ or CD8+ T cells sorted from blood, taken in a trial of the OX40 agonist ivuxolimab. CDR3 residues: CASSLETGFTGELFF. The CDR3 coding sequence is TGTGCCAGCAGCTTAGAAACAGGGTTCACCGGGGAGCTGTTTTTT. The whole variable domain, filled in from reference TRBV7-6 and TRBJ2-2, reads GAGVSQSPRYKVTKRGQDVALRCDPISGHVSLYWYRQALGQGPEFLTYFNYEAQQDKSGLPNDRFSAERPEGSISTLTIQRTEQRDSAMYRCASSLETGFTGELFFGEGSRLTVL.